This TCR beta chain comes out of a study of early stage breast cancer tumors. Study observations and caveats: Chain pairing and CD4, CD8 or FOXP3 expression were not captured. Blood repertoires resembled normal breast more than tumor.

As to this clone: Its antigen remains unidentified.

V lost 9 bases and J 6 bases, leaving 28 bases between the germline ends. The CDR3 consists of 17 residues. Germline loops: CDR1 MNHEY, CDR2 SMNVEV (reference sequence). Sequenced by immunoSEQ multiplex PCR; TCRdb stores in-frame clones only, minus some. This table has tens of thousands of clones, around 75% appearing once. The J gene is TRBJ2-3, the V gene TRBV27; D possibly uses TRBD1 or TRBD2 (5 bases each). This receptor was obtained from a person aged 35 to 50 with breast cancer. Sequenced material: blood. CDR3 DNA: TGTGCCAGTATAGGGGATACAAGTGGAGGTCACTGGGATACGCAGTATTTT. Its translation is CASIGDTSGGHWDTQYF.